Below, 3 T cell receptor beta chains from the same sample are listed, as sequenced in a study of molecular identifiers for immune sequencing clone quantification (dated by TCRdb to the late 2010s). Libraries were made using PCR. Sequencing was performed on a NextSeq 500. TCRdb took the public reads, trimmed them with fastp at Q25, ran MiXCR for clone calling and kept in-frame beta chains. Rows with a matching CDR3 protein are joined into one entry that keeps the most common DNA and genes. This sample is represented by 100,000 or so distinct CDR3 sequences; under 40% of them were singletons. The ten largest clones capture 9.5% to 10% of the sample. The sample consisted of naive CD8+ T cells from blood, with Jurkat cell RNA spiked in. The cell subset or site tag for this specimen amounts to: FACS-sorted CD8+CD4-CCR7+CD45RA+ naive T cells. Receptors originate from a human donor in good health. Some libraries in this study had Jurkat cell RNA spiked in.

This clonotype showed up many times. V is TRBV7-2 and J is TRBJ2-3; TRBD1 or TRBD2 may be the D gene (5 bases each). This CDR3 is built from 15 residues. CDR1 is SGHTA, CDR2 FQGNSA, per germline. V was trimmed by 1 base and J by 3 bases, leaving 11 bases between them. The CDR3, as DNA: TGTGCCAGCAGCTTAGTCGGGGCTGCTACAGATACGCAGTATTTT. This gives the protein CASSLVGAATDTQYF.

Only a few counts were recorded for this clonotype. This chain uses TRBV2 with TRBJ2-5, with a possible D match to TRBD1 (6 bases). Between the trimmed V and J ends, which lost 6 bases and 5 bases, there was a span of 22 bases. The CDR3 has 16 amino acids. Germline values: CDR1 SNHLY, CDR2 FYNNEI. CDR3 sequence (DNA): TGTGCCAGCAGGAAAGACGACAGGCCTACAGGGGAGACCCAGTACTTC. Translated, it gives CASRKDDRPTGETQYF.

The chain combines TRBV4-1 with TRBJ1-5; a weak D match, TRBD1 (6 bases). V was clipped by 3 bases and J by 4 bases, with 16 bases between them. This CDR3 is built from 16 residues. CDR1 and CDR2 from the germline V gene are MGHRA and YSYEKL. As DNA, the CDR3 is TGCGCCAGCAGCCACCAACAGGGAGTCACAAATCAGCCCCAGCATTTT. Translated: CASSHQQGVTNQPQHF.